This is a list of T cell receptor beta chains from one sample in a study of blood T cell repertoires in COVID-19. Using immunoSEQ multiplex PCR, the repertoire was profiled, and TCRdb retains in-frame clones only, with some absent. The table lists 130,000 to 150,000 clones, around 82% of them singletons. Sequenced sample: peripheral blood. The receptor source for this set is a man aged 60-69 years with acute or convalescent COVID-19. The CDR3 runs from the conserved cysteine through the conserved F or W. D genes are given only for firm matches. Clone size, where shown, is once, few, many, or a class for clones that have expanded.

J gene,V gene,D gene,CDR3 length,clone size,CDR3 protein,CDR3 DNA
TRBJ2-1,TRBV19,TRBD2,17,-,CASSMGLAGTLIPEQFF,TGTGCCAGTAGTATGGGACTAGCGGGCACCTTGATCCCTGAGCAGTTCTTC
TRBJ2-1,TRBV19,-,15,-,CASSVEVSSYNEQFF,TGTGCCAGTAGCGTAGAGGTTAGCTCCTACAATGAGCAGTTCTTC
TRBJ2-2,TRBV6-5,-,16,-,CASSYSTDRYTGELFF,TGTGCCAGCAGTTATTCGACCGACAGGTACACCGGGGAGCTGTTTTTT
TRBJ2-7,TRBV4-2,-,15,few,CASSQDLTNYYEQYF,TGTGCCAGCAGCCAAGATTTAACTAACTATTACGAGCAGTACTTC
TRBJ2-2,TRBV19,TRBD2,15,once,CASIPSGRGTGELFF,TGTGCCAGTATCCCTAGCGGGAGGGGCACCGGGGAGCTGTTTTTT
TRBJ2-7,TRBV28,TRBD1,14,once,CASSLDRVGTEQYF,TGTGCCAGCAGTTTGGACAGGGTAGGCACCGAGCAGTACTTC
TRBJ2-7,TRBV24-1,-,12,-,CATSTEGDEQYF,TGTGCCACCAGCACTGAAGGGGACGAGCAGTACTTC
TRBJ1-2,TRBV2,TRBD1,15,-,CASSETGTSGNGYTF,TGTGCCAGCAGTGAGACAGGGACTTCCGGCAATGGCTACACCTTC
TRBJ2-7,TRBV5-1,TRBD1,15,-,CASSPDDRGESEQYF,TGCGCCAGCAGCCCAGACGACAGGGGGGAAAGCGAGCAGTACTTC
TRBJ2-1,TRBV3-1/TRBV3-2,-,13,few,CASSQGAPNEQFF,TGTGCCAGCAGCCAAGGAGCCCCCAATGAGCAGTTCTTC
TRBJ2-7,TRBV6-5,-,12,-,CASSYGGSEQYF,TGTGCCAGCAGTTACGGGGGGAGCGAGCAGTACTTC
TRBJ2-1,TRBV27,TRBD2,18,-,CASGRGAGGPDSYNEQFF,TGTGCCAGCGGTCGGGGAGCGGGAGGGCCGGACTCCTACAATGAGCAGTTCTTC